This entry lists 20 T cell receptor beta chains sequenced from one sample in a study of T cell responses to AZD1222 COVID-19 vaccine. Assay used: immunoSEQ multiplex PCR; TCRdb lists only in-frame clones, some missing. The sample shows about 70,000 clones, roughly 88% of them seen only once. Sequences were derived from peripheral blood, sampled on day 0 of MenACWY control vaccination. Source of these receptors: an adult in good health.

The V call is TRBV2, the J call TRBJ1-6; D is perhaps TRBD1 (6 bases). CDR1 SNHLY and CDR2 FYNNEI come from the germline V gene. The V gene lost 7 bases and the J gene lost 7 bases, with 14 bases spanning the gap. The CDR3 runs to 14 residues. Here the CDR3 reads CASTAGVGNSPLHF. In DNA, the CDR3 is TGTGCCAGCACCGCAGGGGTTGGAAATTCACCCCTCCACTTT.

This clone was seen a few times. The rearrangement uses TRBV10-3 and TRBJ2-7; TRBD1 matches 8 bases. With 1 base clipped from V and 0 bases from J, the junction kept 2 bases outside the gene matches. The germline CDR1 and CDR2 sequences are ENHRY and SYGVKD. CDR3 size: 15 residues. CDR3 in DNA: TGTGCCATCAGTGAGTTGGGGACAGGCTCCTACGAGCAGTACTTC. Translating gives CAISELGTGSYEQYF.

The chain uses TRBV30 and TRBJ1-2; 8 bases agree with TRBD1. CDR3 size: 13 residues. The germline gives CDR1 GTSNPN, CDR2 SVGIG (reference sequence). Germline trimming cut 3 bases from V and 7 bases from J; bases unmatched to any gene: 7. CDR3 sequence (DNA): TGTGCCTGGAGAGGGACAGGAGGACGTGGCTACACCTTC. Its translation: CAWRGTGGRGYTF.

This clone turned up a few times. The chain links TRBV11-3 to TRBJ2-2; the match to TRBD1 covers 8 bases. CDR1 SGHNT and CDR2 YENEEA come from the germline V gene. The CDR3 runs 13 residues. Unmatched junction bases numbered 3, after V lost 5 bases and J lost 7 bases. The CDR3 coding sequence is TGTGCCAGCAGCCCCAGGGGGCGCGGGGAGCTGTTTTTT. Translation: CASSPRGRGELFF.

The DNA of the CDR3 is TGTGCCTGGAGAGGACAGCCAAATGAAAAACTGTTTTTT. This gives the protein CAWRGQPNEKLFF. The chain is built from TRBV30 and TRBJ1-4, with D perhaps matching TRBD1 (6 bases). The CDR3 length is 13 residues. The V end lost 3 bases, the J end lost 5 bases, and 10 bases lay between the germline ends. Germline loops: CDR1 GTSNPN, CDR2 SVGIG (reference sequence). Full variable domain (outside the CDR3, taken from reference TRBV30 and TRBJ1-4): SQTIHQWPATLVQPVGSPLSLECTVEGTSNPNLYWYRQAAGRGLQLLFYSVGIGQISSEVPQNLSASRPQDRQFILSSKKLLLSDSGFYLCAWRGQPNEKLFFGSGTQLSVL.

This chain joins TRBV4-2 and TRBJ1-2, with TRBD1 as a possible D gene (5 bases). This CDR3 contains 16 residues. Trimming removed 1 base at V and 3 bases at J, with 15 bases between. The germline V gene encodes CDR1 LGHNA and CDR2 YNFKEQ. The CDR3 DNA follows: TGTGCCAGCAGCCAAGGTGGGGGGAAGAGTTACTATGGCTACACCTTC. It translates to CASSQGGGKSYYGYTF.

The chain carries TRBV19 and TRBJ1-5; 10 nucleotides agree with TRBD1. CDR1 and CDR2 (germline): LNHDA, SQIVND (reference sequence). With 8 bases clipped from V and 7 bases from J, the junction kept 11 bases outside the gene matches. The CDR3 covers 15 residues. The CDR3 DNA sequence: TGTGCCAGTTCTTCCCGACAGGGGGCTCGGCAGCCCCAGCATTTT. This codes for CASSSRQGARQPQHF.

The DNA for the CDR3 is TGTGCCACCAGCGGAGACGGATACTATGGCTACACCTTC. It yields the protein CATSGDGYYGYTF. The chain is built from TRBV24-1 and TRBJ1-2; no clear D gene. CDR3 length equals 13 residues. V was trimmed by 7 bases and J by 3 bases, leaving 11 bases between them. CDR1 is KGHDR and CDR2 is SFDVKD in the germline V gene.

The chain uses TRBV24-1 and TRBJ2-1, with D possibly called TRBD1 or TRBD2 (5 bases each). The CDR3 is 17 residues long. Trimming took 4 bases from V and 7 from J, leaving 22 bases between them. CDR1 is KGHDR and CDR2 is SFDVKD in the germline V gene. In DNA form, the CDR3 reads TGTGCCACCAGTGACCCCGGGACGGCTACTCAGGAGAATGAGCAGTTCTTC. It is translated as CATSDPGTATQENEQFF.

This rearrangement joins TRBV29-1 to TRBJ2-7; 10 nucleotides match TRBD1. The V gene end was trimmed by 6 bases and the J gene end by 4 bases; junction bases not matched to a gene: 15. The germline CDR1 and CDR2 sequences are SQVTM and ANQGSEA. This CDR3 spans 16 amino acids. The CDR3 nucleotides are TGCAGCGTCCCACGTACCTCGACAGGGGGCGGGTACGAGCAGTACTTC. As protein: CSVPRTSTGGGYEQYF.

The chain has TRBV5-1 and TRBJ1-2; TRBD1 aligns across 8 bases. The J segment lost 4 bases and the V segment lost 2 bases, leaving 4 bases of the junction unmatched. CDR3 length equals 14 residues. Germline-derived CDR1 and CDR2 are SGHRS and YFSETQ. For the CDR3, the DNA is TGCGCCAGCAGCTTCGGACAGGGAAGCTATGGCTACACCTTC. Amino acid sequence: CASSFGQGSYGYTF.

The chain links TRBV6-1 to TRBJ2-7; no reliable D call. Per germline, CDR1 MNHNS and CDR2 SASEGT. V was shortened by 0 bases and J by 3 bases, with 12 bases between the two germline ends. CDR3 length equals 15 residues. DNA of the CDR3: TGTGCCAGCAGTGAAGCGTCAGGTCTTCGCTACGAGCAGTACTTC. This translates into CASSEASGLRYEQYF.

This clone was found once. The chain joins TRBV5-8 to TRBJ1-2; D is ambiguous. The germline V and J ends were trimmed by 0 bases and 8 bases, with 2 bases remaining between them. The germline V gene has CDR1 SGHTS and CDR2 YDEGEE. This CDR3 has 10 residues. The CDR3 spells CASSLVGYTF. The CDR3 DNA sequence: TGTGCCAGCAGCTTGGTGGGCTACACCTTC.

The CDR3 DNA reads as TGTGCCAGCAGTTATCTAGCGGGGGGCTCCGGGGAGCTGTTTTTT. Its translation is CASSYLAGGSGELFF. The chain couples TRBV6-2 or TRBV6-3 to TRBJ2-2; 11 bases are a match to TRBD2. Trimming took 3 bases from V and 6 from J; bases not matched to a gene: 3. This CDR3 region has 15 residues. The germline CDR1 and CDR2 sequences are MNHEY and SVGEGT.

This clone occurred once. CDR3 nucleotide sequence: TGTGCCAGCAGTCGCTCCCTCGGGGTGGGCTACGAGCAGTACTTC. It encodes CASSRSLGVGYEQYF. This chain connects TRBV5-8 to TRBJ2-7; TRBD2 might be the D (5 bases). Germline CDR1 is SGHTS and CDR2 is YDEGEE. With 5 bases removed from V and 3 bases from J, the gap between germline ends came to 18 bases. The CDR3 contains 15 residues.

This sequence joins TRBV2 and TRBJ2-1; the D is unclear. This CDR3 is 14 amino acids long. Germline CDR1 and CDR2: SNHLY and FYNNEI. With 1 base removed from V and 8 bases from J, the gap between germline ends came to 12 bases. Written as DNA, the CDR3 is TGTGCCAGCAGTGAAGTTGGCAGTAAGGATGAGCAGTTCTTC. This codes for CASSEVGSKDEQFF.

The CDR3 loop reads CASSLGDSSRAFF. The CDR3 DNA reads TGTGCCAGCAGCTTGGGGGACTCCTCGAGGGCGTTCTTC. The rearrangement links TRBV7-2 to TRBJ2-1, with D maybe TRBD2 (6 bases). Trimming pared 3 bases from V and 15 bases from J, leaving 18 bases between. The CDR3 length is 13 residues. Germline-derived CDR1 and CDR2 are SGHTA and FQGNSA.

The CDR3 reads CASSLEPGGGEKLFF. In DNA form, the CDR3 reads TGTGCCAGCAGCCTGGAGCCAGGGGGCGGTGAAAAACTGTTTTTT. This chain joins TRBV5-5 and TRBJ1-4; 8 bases fit TRBD1. Per germline, CDR1 SGHKS and CDR2 YYEKEE (reference sequence). This CDR3 is 15 amino acids long. V shed 4 bases and J 7 bases; nucleotides not matched to a gene: 9.

The CDR3 is CASSRSLAGISSYNEQFF. The CDR3, as DNA: TGTGCCAGCAGCCGCTCTCTAGCGGGGATTAGCTCCTACAATGAGCAGTTCTTC. This sequence joins TRBV7-9 and TRBJ2-1, with 9 bases matching TRBD2. This CDR3 comprises 18 residues. Germline CDR1 reads SEHNR; CDR2 reads FQNEAQ (reference sequence). V was clipped by 5 bases and J by 0 bases; unmatched bases: 11.

J is TRBJ2-1 and V is TRBV9; D is unclear. Germline V lookup: CDR1 SGDLS, CDR2 YYNGEE. V shed 0 bases and J shed 5 bases, with 9 bases lying between them. This CDR3 contains 14 residues. The CDR3 spells CASSVGSAHNEQFF. The CDR3 DNA reads TGTGCCAGCAGCGTAGGGTCCGCGCACAATGAGCAGTTCTTC.